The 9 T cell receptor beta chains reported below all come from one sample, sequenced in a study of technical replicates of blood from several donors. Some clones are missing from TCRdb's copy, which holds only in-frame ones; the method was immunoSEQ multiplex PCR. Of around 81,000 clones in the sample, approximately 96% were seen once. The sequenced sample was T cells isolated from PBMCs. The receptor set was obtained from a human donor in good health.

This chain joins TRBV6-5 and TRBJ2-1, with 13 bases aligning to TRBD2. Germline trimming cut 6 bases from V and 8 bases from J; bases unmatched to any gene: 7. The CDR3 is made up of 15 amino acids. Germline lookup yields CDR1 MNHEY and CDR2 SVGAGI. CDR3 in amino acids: CASSPGLAGVHEQFF. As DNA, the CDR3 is TGTGCCAGCAGCCCCGGACTAGCGGGAGTTCATGAGCAGTTCTTC.

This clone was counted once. The CDR3 sequence: CASSLGLEETQYF. The CDR3 coding sequence is TGTGCCAGCAGCTTGGGACTTGAAGAGACCCAGTACTTC. The chain has TRBV5-6 and TRBJ2-5; D is undetermined. Per germline, CDR1 SGHDT and CDR2 YYEEEE. The CDR3 has 13 residues. Trimming took 0 bases from V and 3 from J, leaving 6 bases between them.

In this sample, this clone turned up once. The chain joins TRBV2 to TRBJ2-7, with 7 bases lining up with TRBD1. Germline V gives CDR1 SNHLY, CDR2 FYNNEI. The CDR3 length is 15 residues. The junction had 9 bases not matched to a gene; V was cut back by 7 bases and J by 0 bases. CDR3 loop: CASTLPWDSSYEQYF. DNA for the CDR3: TGTGCCAGCACCCTACCGTGGGACAGCTCCTACGAGCAGTACTTC.

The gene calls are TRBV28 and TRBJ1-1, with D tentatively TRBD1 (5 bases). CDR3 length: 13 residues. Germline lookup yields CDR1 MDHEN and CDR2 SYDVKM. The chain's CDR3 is CGSFRVENTEAFF. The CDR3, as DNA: TGTGGTTCTTTCAGGGTCGAGAACACTGAAGCTTTCTTT.

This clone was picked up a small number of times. This CDR3 is CASSVDLGQGVGNTEAFF. DNA of the CDR3: TGTGCCAGCAGCGTGGATCTGGGACAGGGGGTCGGGAACACTGAAGCTTTCTTT. The chain combines TRBV9 with TRBJ1-1; 11 positions agree with TRBD1. V trimming: 2 bases; J trimming: 1 base; junction bases outside the gene matches: 10. Looked up from germline, CDR1 is SGDLS and CDR2 is YYNGEE. The CDR3 has 18 amino acids.

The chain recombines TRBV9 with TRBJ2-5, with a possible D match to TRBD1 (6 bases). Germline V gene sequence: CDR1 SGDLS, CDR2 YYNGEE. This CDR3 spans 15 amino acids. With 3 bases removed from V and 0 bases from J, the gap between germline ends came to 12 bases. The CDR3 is CASSARTEYQETQYF. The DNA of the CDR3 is TGTGCCAGCAGCGCCCGGACAGAGTACCAAGAGACCCAGTACTTC. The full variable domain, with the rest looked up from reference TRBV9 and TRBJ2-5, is DSGVTQTPKHLITATGQRVTLRCSPRSGDLSVYWYQQSLDQGLQFLIQYYNGEERAKGNILERFSAQQFPDLHSELNLSSLELGDSALYFCASSARTEYQETQYFGPGTRLLVL.

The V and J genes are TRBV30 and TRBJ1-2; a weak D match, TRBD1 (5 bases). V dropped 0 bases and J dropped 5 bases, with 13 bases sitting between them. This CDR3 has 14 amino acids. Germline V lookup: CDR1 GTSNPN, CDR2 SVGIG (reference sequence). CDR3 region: CAWSVGRDFYGYTF. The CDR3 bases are TGTGCCTGGAGTGTCGGTAGGGACTTTTATGGCTACACCTTC.

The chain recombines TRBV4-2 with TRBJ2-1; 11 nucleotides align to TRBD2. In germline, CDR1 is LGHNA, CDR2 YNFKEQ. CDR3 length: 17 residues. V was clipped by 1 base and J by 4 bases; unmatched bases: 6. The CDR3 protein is CASSQVTSGSQYNEQFF. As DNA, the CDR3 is TGTGCCAGCAGCCAAGTTACTAGCGGGAGTCAATACAATGAGCAGTTCTTC.

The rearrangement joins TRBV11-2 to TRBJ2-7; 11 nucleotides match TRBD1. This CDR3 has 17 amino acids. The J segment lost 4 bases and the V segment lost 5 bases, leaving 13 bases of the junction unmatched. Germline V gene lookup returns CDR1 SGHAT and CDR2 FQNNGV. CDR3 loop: CASSTEIRTGGRYEQYF. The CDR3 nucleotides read TGTGCCAGCAGCACAGAAATTCGGACAGGGGGCCGTTACGAGCAGTACTTC. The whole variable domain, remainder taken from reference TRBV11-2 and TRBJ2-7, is EAGVAQSPRYKIIEKRQSVAFWCNPISGHATLYWYQQILGQGPKLLIQFQNNGVVDDSQLPKDRFSAERLKGVDSTLKIQPAKLEDSAVYLCASSTEIRTGGRYEQYFGPGTRLTVT.